One and the same sample provided the 32 T cell receptor beta chains below, sequenced in a study of early T cells in non-severe SARS-CoV-2 infection. One entry per CDR3 protein results from TCRdb running MiXCR on the 5' RACE reads. The data contain tens of thousands of distinct CDR3 sequences, around 9.7% of them singletons. The sequencing input was whole blood. All receptors derive from an adult who was a healthcare worker with PCR-confirmed SARS-CoV-2 infection or an uninfected control (not recorded which).

The chain joins TRBV11-2 to TRBJ1-2; D possibly corresponds to TRBD1 (5 bases). The germline gives CDR1 SGHAT, CDR2 FQNNGV. The CDR3 covers 15 residues. Trimming shortened V by 4 bases and J by 4 bases, and 16 bases separated the two germline ends. CDR3 sequence (DNA): TGTGCCAGCAGCTCCCTAAGGACGGGGCTCTATGGCTACACCTTC. It codes for CASSSLRTGLYGYTF.

The table lists this clonotype with many counts. V is TRBV10-3 and J is TRBJ1-4; 7 bases match TRBD1. CDR3 length equals 15 residues. CDR1 ENHRY and CDR2 SYGVKD come from the germline V gene. V lost 0 bases, J lost 8 bases, and 6 bases stayed unmatched. Here the CDR3 DNA reads TGTGCCATCAGTGAGTCGGAAGGGGGCCGGGAAAAACTGTTTTTT. It encodes CAISESEGGREKLFF.

The chain joins TRBV7-9 to TRBJ1-1; 11 bases map to TRBD1. The germline gives CDR1 SEHNR, CDR2 FQNEAQ (reference sequence). The CDR3 extends over 16 amino acids. Unmatched junction bases numbered 6, after V lost 5 bases and J lost 1 base. CDR3 nucleotides: TGTGCCAGCAGCCCCGGGACAGGGGGAGCGAACACTGAAGCTTTCTTT. This codes for CASSPGTGGANTEAFF.

J is TRBJ2-3 and V is TRBV13; no reliable D call. Between the trimmed V and J ends, which lost 4 bases and 5 bases, there was a span of 10 bases. CDR3 size: 13 residues. Germline CDR1 is PRHDT and CDR2 is FYEKMQ (reference sequence). The CDR3 DNA sequence: TGTGCCAGCAGCTCGACCAATTTAGATACGCAGTATTTT. Its translation is CASSSTNLDTQYF.

This clonotype was seen a handful of times. The chain carries TRBV6-2 or TRBV6-3 and TRBJ2-1; 10 bases map to TRBD2. The germline CDR1 and CDR2 sequences are MNHEY and SVGEGT. This CDR3 is 17 amino acids long. Trimming cost V 2 bases and J 7 bases; bases outside gene matches: 11. CDR3 sequence reads: CASSYPALAGEINEQFF. DNA of the CDR3: TGTGCCAGCAGTTACCCGGCCCTAGCGGGGGAAATAAATGAGCAGTTCTTC.

The V call is TRBV4-1, the J call TRBJ2-3; 7 bases are a match to TRBD2. Looked up from germline, CDR1 is MGHRA and CDR2 is YSYEKL. The CDR3 spans 16 residues. V lost 1 base to trimming and J lost 2 bases; unmatched junction nucleotides: 6. In DNA, the CDR3 is TGCGCCAGCAGCCAAGTAGCAGCGGGGTACACAGATACGCAGTATTTT. Its translation is CASSQVAAGYTDTQYF.

This clonotype was seen more than once but under ten times. This chain links TRBV12-3 or TRBV12-4 with TRBJ1-4, with a tentative D call TRBD1 (6 bases). This CDR3 region has 13 residues. Trimming removed 2 bases from V and 5 bases from J, with 6 bases in between. This CDR3 reads CASSLRGNEKLFF. The CDR3 DNA follows: TGTGCCAGCAGTTTAAGGGGGAATGAAAAACTGTTTTTT.

This clonotype was picked up many times. One junction end disagrees with the germline gene, perhaps due to a read error. The chain employs TRBV12-3 or TRBV12-4 and TRBJ1-2; TRBD1 matches 7 bases. CDR3 length: 11 residues. The DNA for the CDR3 is TGTGCCAGCGGGACAGCATATGACTACACCTTC. It encodes CASGTAYDYTF.

This chain uses TRBV6-5 with TRBJ1-3; perhaps TRBD1 as D (6 bases). Germline CDR1 MNHEY, CDR2 SVGAGI. The CDR3 has 13 amino acids. V was shortened by 6 bases and J by 1 base, with 7 bases between the two germline ends. This CDR3 is CASRTGSGNTIYF. Written as DNA, the CDR3 is TGTGCCAGCAGAACAGGGTCTGGAAACACCATATATTTT.

Only a few counts were recorded for this clonotype. This chain connects TRBV12-3 or TRBV12-4 to TRBJ1-4; D unresolved. The V end was cut by 3 bases, the J end by 7 bases, with 3 bases between. The CDR3 is 11 amino acids. Here the CDR3 reads CASSFGEKLFF. Here the CDR3 DNA reads TGTGCCAGCAGTTTTGGTGAAAAACTGTTTTTT.

A remark on this clonotype: This may come from a read error, since a much larger clone is one base off. As DNA, the CDR3 is TGTGCCAGCAGTCTGGGGATAGGGAGAGTAACAGATACGCAGTATTTT. Translation gives CASSLGIGRVTDTQYF. This sequence joins TRBV5-5 and TRBJ2-3; D is perhaps TRBD2 (5 bases). The germline CDR1 and CDR2 sequences are SGHKS and YYEKEE (reference sequence). The length of the CDR3 is 16 residues. Trimming took off 5 bases at V and 3 bases at J, with 19 bases between the two ends.

The J gene is TRBJ1-2, the V gene TRBV3-1; D unresolved. This CDR3 contains 13 residues. Trimming removed 0 bases at V and 8 bases at J, with 10 bases between. Germline V gene data show CDR1 as LGHDT and CDR2 as YNNKEL (reference sequence). In DNA form, the CDR3 reads TGTGCCAGCAGCCAAGATAGGCCCAGGGGCTACACCTTC. Protein sequence: CASSQDRPRGYTF.

The chain combines TRBV30 with TRBJ1-2; unclear D gene. Trimming took off 0 bases at V and 3 bases at J, with 11 bases between the two ends. In germline, CDR1 is GTSNPN, CDR2 SVGIG (reference sequence). The CDR3 runs 14 residues. CDR3 coding DNA: TGTGCCTGGAGTGTACTCCTGGCAGACTATGGCTACACCTTC. As protein: CAWSVLLADYGYTF.

This clonotype was counted many times. The chain has TRBV6-1 and TRBJ2-1; either TRBD1 or TRBD2 may fit D (6 bases each). CDR3 length equals 15 residues. In germline, CDR1 is MNHNS, CDR2 SASEGT. Trimming pared 7 bases from V and 3 bases from J, leaving 16 bases between. The CDR3 region is CASTSDGGYYNEQFF. As DNA, the CDR3 is TGTGCCAGCACCTCTGACGGGGGCTACTACAATGAGCAGTTCTTC.

This clonotype was detected only a few times. The chain carries TRBV19 and TRBJ1-4, with no clear D. The CDR3 consists of 14 residues. The ends were cut back, 3 bases at V and 7 bases at J, with 12 bases in the middle. CDR1 and CDR2 from the germline V gene are LNHDA and SQIVND (reference sequence). This CDR3 is CASSMKRVAEKLFF. CDR3 sequence (DNA): TGTGCCAGTAGTATGAAGAGGGTTGCTGAAAAACTGTTTTTT.

This clonotype was detected only a few times. J is TRBJ2-7 and V is TRBV6-5, with 8 nucleotides matching TRBD2. The V gene end was trimmed by 6 bases and the J gene end by 4 bases; junction bases not matched to a gene: 14. The CDR3 totals 16 residues. Germline V gene lookup returns CDR1 MNHEY and CDR2 SVGAGI. As DNA, the CDR3 is TGTGCCAGCAGCTCCCTAAGCGGGAGTAGATATTACGAGCAGTACTTC. Amino acid sequence: CASSSLSGSRYYEQYF.

This clonotype was observed a few times. This rearrangement joins TRBV6-1 to TRBJ1-4; D remains unclear. V dropped 6 bases and J dropped 7 bases, with 12 bases sitting between them. Germline assignment: CDR1 MNHNS and CDR2 SASEGT. This CDR3 region has 13 residues. The CDR3 here is CASRLGNLEKLFF. The DNA for the CDR3 is TGTGCCAGCAGGCTCGGGAATCTTGAAAAACTGTTTTTT.

The table lists this clonotype with many counts. A junction end diverges from the germline sequence, so it may reflect a read error. This chain joins TRBV11-2 and TRBJ1-2; 9 bases align to TRBD1. The CDR3 covers 15 residues. Germline CDR1 and CDR2: SGHAT and FQNNGV. The CDR3 nucleotides are TGTGCCAGCAGCCTAGAGGGACAGGGAGTCCCTGGCTACACCTTC. Its translation: CASSLEGQGVPGYTF.

J is TRBJ1-6 and V is TRBV20-1; 12 bases agree with TRBD1. V was clipped by 6 bases and J by 10 bases; unmatched bases: 7. The germline V gene has CDR1 DFQATT and CDR2 SNEGSKA (reference sequence). CDR3 length equals 14 residues. The CDR3 nucleotides read TGCAGTGCCCAATCCGGGACAGGGGGCTCACCCCTCCACTTT. Translation: CSAQSGTGGSPLHF.

The genes are TRBV4-2 and TRBJ1-1, with D possibly being TRBD1 (5 bases). Per germline, CDR1 LGHNA and CDR2 YNFKEQ. This CDR3 is 16 amino acids long. Trimming cost V 4 bases and J 8 bases, with 23 bases left between them. This CDR3 is CASSRQAGTPGGEAFF. In nucleotides, the CDR3 is TGTGCCAGCAGCCGACAAGCCGGGACCCCGGGCGGAGAAGCTTTCTTT.

V gene TRBV19 combines with J gene TRBJ2-1, with D perhaps being TRBD1 or TRBD2 (6 bases each). Germline assignment: CDR1 LNHDA and CDR2 SQIVND (reference sequence). V dropped 6 bases and J dropped 8 bases, with 26 bases sitting between them. CDR3 length: 17 amino acids. In DNA, the CDR3 is TGTGCCAGTAGAAGGGGGATGGGGCTAGCGAGGGAAGATGAGCAGTTCTTC. As protein: CASRRGMGLAREDEQFF.

CDR3 sequence reads: CASSWSDRVYYGYTF. CDR3 sequence (DNA): TGTGCCAGCAGCTGGAGCGACAGGGTGTACTATGGCTACACCTTC. The rearrangement joins TRBV7-7 to TRBJ1-2; TRBD1 agrees at 7 bases. J lost 3 bases, V lost 4 bases, and 8 bases had no gene match. The germline V gene encodes CDR1 SSHAT and CDR2 FNYEAQ (reference sequence). This CDR3 is 15 amino acids long.

This clonotype appeared many times. J is TRBJ2-3 and V is TRBV7-3; 9 bases align to TRBD2. Unmatched junction bases numbered 10, after V lost 5 bases and J lost 1 base. Germline lookup yields CDR1 SGHTA and CDR2 FQGTGA. The CDR3 runs to 17 residues. The CDR3 sequence: CASSAYPRTSGTDTQYF. The DNA for the CDR3 is TGTGCCAGCAGCGCCTACCCCCGGACTAGCGGCACAGATACGCAGTATTTT.

The chain carries TRBV7-2 and TRBJ2-2; D gene uncertain. Germline V CDR1 and CDR2: SGHTA, FQGNSA. The CDR3 loop spans 15 amino acids. The ends were cut back, 1 base at V and 7 bases at J, with 13 bases in the middle. CDR3 region: CASSLVPELVGELFF. For the CDR3, the DNA is TGTGCCAGCAGCTTAGTTCCTGAGTTAGTCGGGGAGCTGTTTTTT.

In its sample, this clonotype was seen many times. The chain recombines TRBV7-3 with TRBJ2-1, with no clear D. CDR3 length equals 13 residues. The germline gives CDR1 SGHTA, CDR2 FQGTGA. Trimming stripped 2 bases from V and 4 bases from J, with 6 bases between. Here the CDR3 reads CASSLGEYNEQFF. CDR3 coding DNA: TGTGCCAGCAGCTTAGGCGAGTACAATGAGCAGTTCTTC.

This clonotype has at least ten counts. The chain is built from TRBV7-6 and TRBJ1-1; D ambiguous. The CDR3 has 17 amino acids. Germline V gene sequence: CDR1 SGHVS, CDR2 FNYEAQ. V was cut by 0 bases and J by 4 bases, with 18 bases left in between. CDR3 region: CASSLAGRRGAGTEAFF. The CDR3 nucleotides are TGTGCCAGCAGCTTAGCGGGTCGGCGGGGTGCGGGCACTGAAGCTTTCTTT.

This clonotype was picked up a small number of times. The V and J genes are TRBV3-1 and TRBJ2-1; 7 nucleotides match TRBD2. Germline-derived CDR1 and CDR2 are LGHDT and YNNKEL (reference sequence). Germline trimming cut 1 base from V and 4 bases from J; bases unmatched to any gene: 7. The CDR3 runs to 16 residues. CDR3 DNA sequence: TGTGCCAGCAGCCAAGTCCTGACGGGGGGTTACAATGAGCAGTTCTTC. Its protein is CASSQVLTGGYNEQFF.

This clonotype was picked up a small number of times. This chain joins TRBV20-1 and TRBJ2-5, with 8 positions matching TRBD2. The J segment lost 9 bases and the V segment lost 6 bases, leaving 15 bases of the junction unmatched. The CDR3 totals 14 residues. CDR1 is DFQATT, CDR2 SNEGSKA, per germline (reference sequence). The CDR3 DNA follows: TGCAGTGCCCCCTCCGGGACTAGGCGAAGGGCCCAGTACTTC. Encoded protein: CSAPSGTRRRAQYF.

This clonotype was seen ten or more times. The chain recombines TRBV15 with TRBJ1-2; D is undetermined. CDR1 and CDR2 (germline): LNHNV, YYDKDF (reference sequence). The CDR3 loop spans 12 amino acids. V shed 0 bases and J shed 11 bases, with 10 bases lying between them. As DNA, the CDR3 is TGTGCCACCAGCAGAGATCGCGTTGGGTACACCTTC. Amino acids: CATSRDRVGYTF.

This clonotype has just a few counts. The rearrangement links TRBV20-1 to TRBJ1-5; D gene uncertain. CDR3 length: 14 amino acids. V was pared by 2 bases and J by 1 base, with 9 bases between. CDR1 and CDR2 (germline): DFQATT, SNEGSKA (reference sequence). CDR3 in DNA: TGCAGTGCTAGACCGGGTGGAAGCAATCAGCCCCAGCATTTT. Its protein product is CSARPGGSNQPQHF.

This clonotype was seen many times. The chain combines TRBV28 with TRBJ2-7, with TRBD1 as a possible D gene (6 bases). Germline CDR1 and CDR2: MDHEN and SYDVKM. V was trimmed by 5 bases and J by 4 bases, leaving 9 bases between them. There are 12 residues in the CDR3. Written as DNA, the CDR3 is TGTGCCAGCAGTCAAACAGGGTACGAGCAGTACTTC. Protein sequence: CASSQTGYEQYF. The full variable domain, in which reference TRBV28 and TRBJ2-7 provide the parts outside the CDR3, is DVKVTQSSRYLVKRTGEKVFLECVQDMDHENMFWYRQDPGLGLRLIYFSYDVKMKEKGDIPEGYSVSREKKERFSLILESASTNQTSMYLCASSQTGYEQYFGPGTRLTVT.

At least ten counts were recorded for this clonotype. The chain couples TRBV5-5 to TRBJ1-2; tentatively, D is TRBD1 (5 bases). V was pared by 4 bases and J by 7 bases, with 23 bases between. CDR1 and CDR2 from the germline V gene are SGHKS and YYEKEE (reference sequence). This CDR3 is built from 16 residues. The CDR3 protein is CASSRGVEVGVSGYTF. The CDR3 DNA reads as TGTGCCAGCAGCCGAGGGGTTGAAGTAGGAGTAAGTGGCTACACCTTC.